This T cell receptor beta chain stems from a study of T cell repertoires in cytomegalovirus infection (dated by TCRdb to about 2019). Background for the entire study: Peptide stimulations targeted recently identified HLA-C-restricted CMV epitopes, whose presentation resists viral immunomodulation, together with well-studied HLA-B-restricted epitopes. Donor HLA type was relevant to the analysis, because carriage of CMV infection together with the matching HLA type was indicated by public TCR beta signatures.

TCRdb lists the instrument as Illumina HiSeq 1500. The public reads were reprocessed in TCRdb via fastp at Q25 and MiXCR, keeping in-frame beta chains. When rows share a CDR3 protein, they turn into one entry using the most common DNA and genes. Here the sample has 200,000 to 250,000 distinct CDR3 sequences; about 40% occur a single time. 55% to 70% of the sample comes from the top ten. As to this clonotype: It lacks a known antigen. One end of the junction varies from germline; a read error may be responsible.

The paper as a whole reports these results and caveats: Cumulative frequency of public TCR beta family members discriminated carriers of CMV infection plus the relevant HLA type in this cohort and an independent approximately 400-donor cohort. In the ex vivo response, HLA-C-restricted CMV-specific TCR beta clonotypes were dominant, and in two of eight donors the single most frequent clonotype came from this HLA-C-restricted group.

Counted from cysteine to phenylalanine, this CDR3 has 13 amino acids. Only the CDR3 region is kept as DNA, spanning 39 bases read in frame from base 1. CDR1 and CDR2 are drawn from the germline V gene: SGHVS, FNYEAQ. According to the study, the label for this sample's treatment or condition signals: in vitro stimulation with specific CMV peptide epitopes to enrich CMV-specific T cells. This chain joins TRBV7-6 to TRBJ2-3; TRBD2 could be the D gene, as 5 bases match. Source: CD8+ T cells from cultured PBMCs, taken from culture after CMV antigen stimulation. The source of this sequence is a human donor in good health (CMV status not recorded). Some clones in this sample may be carry-over from other donors' samples. The nucleotide sequence reads as follows: TGTGCCAGCAGCTTCTTCGAGGGAGATTCGCAGTATTTT. Translation gives CASSFFEGDSQYF.